The next 27 T cell receptor beta chains were all read from a single sample in a study of T-cell memory formation after mild COVID-19. From the 5' RACE reads, TCRdb called clonotypes with MiXCR, one entry per CDR3 protein. The sample lists approximately 440,000 distinct CDR3 sequences; 20% were seen once. Material for sequencing was PBMCs or a T cell subset sorted from them (not recorded which). The origin of the receptors is an adult woman who had mild COVID-19 (a few samples of this study predate the infection). Cell type and time point are not known.

This clonotype was counted between two and nine times. DNA of the CDR3: TGTGCCAGCAGCAACACGGTTTACAATGAGCAGTTCTTC. It codes for CASSNTVYNEQFF. V gene TRBV7-2 combines with J gene TRBJ2-1; no reliable D call. This CDR3 has 13 amino acids. The V and J ends lost 5 bases and 4 bases respectively, with 9 bases between them. The V gene's germline CDR1 is SGHTA and CDR2 FQGNSA.

Regarding this clonotype: This CDR3 fails to terminate in the conserved phenylalanine or tryptophan, so it likely reflects a read error. J is TRBJ2-3 and V is TRBV12-3 or TRBV12-4, with a tentative D call TRBD1 (5 bases). V gave up 3 bases and J gave up 1 base, with 14 bases separating them. The CDR3 has 16 amino acids. The CDR3 region has the DNA TGTGCCAGCAGTTTTTCCCCAGGGATCGGCACAGATACGCAGTATCTT. Translating gives CASSFSPGIGTDTQYL.

The J gene is TRBJ2-3, the V gene TRBV15; no clear D. V gave up 2 bases and J gave up 2 bases, with 11 bases separating them. CDR3 size: 15 residues. CDR1 and CDR2 from the germline V gene are LNHNV and YYDKDF (reference sequence). CDR3 nucleotide sequence: TGTGCCACCAGCAGAACCCTGGAGCCCACAGATACGCAGTATTTT. Its protein product is CATSRTLEPTDTQYF.

This clonotype was observed many times. This sequence joins TRBV7-9 and TRBJ2-7; D may be TRBD2 (5 bases). V was pared by 0 bases and J by 3 bases, with 9 bases between. The germline V gene has CDR1 SEHNR and CDR2 FQNEAQ (reference sequence). There are 14 residues in the CDR3. DNA of the CDR3: TGTGCCAGCAGCTTAGCCGGGGAATTCTACGAGCAGTACTTC. Its protein product is CASSLAGEFYEQYF.

There are a few counts of this clonotype. The rearrangement joins TRBV12-3 or TRBV12-4 to TRBJ2-3; TRBD2 matches at 8 bases. The junction had 9 bases not matched to a gene; V was cut back by 4 bases and J by 0 bases. The CDR3 is 17 residues long. In nucleotides, the CDR3 is TGTGCCAGCAGTTCTACTAGCGGAGATACTAGCACAGATACGCAGTATTTT. This translates into CASSSTSGDTSTDTQYF.

The gene calls are TRBV4-1 and TRBJ2-7; 9 bases fit TRBD2. This CDR3 has 15 amino acids. The V and J ends lost 2 bases and 2 bases, in that order; junction bases with no gene match: 4. Per germline, CDR1 MGHRA and CDR2 YSYEKL. Here the CDR3 reads CASSQSGGGAYEQYF. CDR3 DNA sequence: TGCGCCAGCAGCCAATCCGGCGGGGGGGCCTACGAGCAGTACTTC.

This clonotype was found a few times. The V call is TRBV5-1, the J call TRBJ2-4; 7 bases map to TRBD2. There are 18 residues in the CDR3. CDR1 is SGHRS and CDR2 is YFSETQ in the germline V gene. V gave up 4 bases and J gave up 0 bases; unmatched junction bases: 13. The CDR3 spells CASSPAGGSGLAKNIQYF. As DNA, the CDR3 is TGCGCCAGCAGCCCGGCCGGTGGTAGCGGGTTAGCCAAAAACATTCAGTACTTC.

V and J are TRBV7-2 and TRBJ2-3; D is perhaps TRBD1 or TRBD2 (6 bases each). Germline CDR1 SGHTA, CDR2 FQGNSA. V lost 4 bases, J lost 6 bases, and 14 bases lay in between. The CDR3 loop spans 14 amino acids. CDR3 DNA: TGTGCCAGCAGCTCAGTAACAGGGAGGGATACGCAGTATTTT. Translating gives CASSSVTGRDTQYF.

This clonotype was picked up many times. The chain is built from TRBV7-2 and TRBJ2-1, with 8 bases matching TRBD2. CDR3 length equals 15 residues. V lost 7 bases, J lost 5 bases, and 10 bases stayed unmatched. From germline, CDR1 is SGHTA and CDR2 FQGNSA. DNA of the CDR3: TGTGCCAGCACCATCAGCGGGAGTGCCCACAATGAGCAGTTCTTC. It translates to CASTISGSAHNEQFF.

V gene TRBV7-9 combines with J gene TRBJ2-5; D possibly corresponds to TRBD2 (6 bases). This CDR3 comprises 13 residues. Germline values: CDR1 SEHNR, CDR2 FQNEAQ (reference sequence). Trimming left V 7 bases short and J 3 bases short, with 12 bases between. This CDR3 is CASKVAGKETQYF. For the CDR3, the DNA is TGTGCCAGCAAGGTGGCGGGGAAAGAGACCCAGTACTTC.

The rearrangement links TRBV10-3 to TRBJ1-1, with 8 bases matching TRBD1. Unmatched junction bases numbered 8, after V lost 5 bases and J lost 6 bases. This CDR3 comprises 14 residues. Germline CDR1 and CDR2: ENHRY and SYGVKD. This CDR3 reads CAISSGTGRAEAFF. The DNA of the CDR3 is TGTGCCATCAGTTCCGGGACAGGAAGAGCTGAAGCTTTCTTT.

This chain connects TRBV3-1 to TRBJ1-6; D gene ambiguous. Germline loops: CDR1 LGHDT, CDR2 YNNKEL (reference sequence). The CDR3 has 13 residues. V lost 3 bases, J lost 9 bases, and 9 bases lay in between. DNA for the CDR3: TGTGCCAGCAGCCAGGGAAAGTTTTCACCCCTCCACTTT. Translation gives CASSQGKFSPLHF.

V is TRBV25-1 and J is TRBJ2-7; 8 bases map to TRBD1. Germline CDR1 is MGHDK and CDR2 is SYGVNS. CDR3 size: 15 residues. Unmatched junction bases numbered 8, after V lost 3 bases and J lost 4 bases. The DNA for the CDR3 is TGTGCCAGCAGTGACCCCGGACAGGGCGTTTACGAGCAGTACTTC. It encodes CASSDPGQGVYEQYF.

J is TRBJ2-7 and V is TRBV7-2; 11 bases fit TRBD2. Germline V gene lookup returns CDR1 SGHTA and CDR2 FQGNSA. J gave up 2 bases and V 5 bases, and 8 bases lay outside the gene matches. This CDR3 comprises 16 residues. CDR3 DNA: TGTGCCAGCAGCAGGTCCCCTAGCGGGGGGCCCTACGAGCAGTACTTC. Protein: CASSRSPSGGPYEQYF.

CDR3 DNA sequence: TGTGCCAGCAGTGAAGTGGGGGAAAACCCCTACGAGCAGTACTTC. Translating it yields CASSEVGENPYEQYF. The rearrangement links TRBV6-1 to TRBJ2-7; either TRBD1 or TRBD2 may supply D (5 bases each). The CDR3 covers 15 residues. Trimming took 1 base from V and 2 from J, leaving 12 bases between them. Germline lookup yields CDR1 MNHNS and CDR2 SASEGT.

The genes are TRBV7-2 and TRBJ2-5; the D gene could be TRBD1 or TRBD2 (5 bases each). CDR3 length: 13 amino acids. V lost 3 bases and J 5 bases, leaving 10 bases between the germline ends. Germline lookup yields CDR1 SGHTA and CDR2 FQGNSA. The CDR3 coding sequence is TGTGCCAGCAGCTTCGCAGGGACGGAGACCCAGTACTTC. This gives the protein CASSFAGTETQYF. Combining the CDR3 with reference TRBV7-2 and TRBJ2-5 gives the whole variable domain GAGVSQSPSNKVTEKGKDVELRCDPISGHTALYWYRQSLGQGLEFLIYFQGNSAPDKSGLPSDRFSAERTGGSVSTLTIQRTQQEDSAVYLCASSFAGTETQYFGPGTRLLVL.

In this sample, this clonotype turned up a few times. CDR3 sequence (DNA): TGTGCCACCAGTGATTTGTTGAACGAGCAGTACTTC. It codes for CATSDLLNEQYF. The J gene is TRBJ2-7, the V gene TRBV24-1, with D uncertain. The length of the CDR3 is 12 residues. V shed 0 bases and J shed 5 bases, with 4 bases lying between them. CDR1 KGHDR and CDR2 SFDVKD come from the germline V gene.

This chain connects TRBV18 to TRBJ1-2; 9 nucleotides align to TRBD1. CDR1 KGHSH and CDR2 LQKENI come from the germline V gene. V dropped 1 base and J dropped 7; count of bases not matched to a gene: 10. This CDR3 is built from 16 residues. This CDR3 reads CASSPLAPGTGIGYTF. The DNA for the CDR3 is TGTGCCAGCTCACCACTGGCCCCCGGGACAGGGATTGGCTACACCTTC. Full variable domain (rest looked up from reference TRBV18 and TRBJ1-2): NAGVMQNPRHLVRRRGQEARLRCSPMKGHSHVYWYRQLPEEGLKFMVYLQKENIIDESGMPKERFSAEFPKEGPSILRIQQVVRGDSAAYFCASSPLAPGTGIGYTFGSGTRLTVV.

The chain recombines TRBV3-1 with TRBJ2-1, with 7 bases fitting TRBD2. CDR1 and CDR2 (germline): LGHDT, YNNKEL (reference sequence). The CDR3 is 18 amino acids. After removal of 0 bases from V and 5 bases from J, the junction contained 13 bases not matched to a gene. CDR3 residues: CASSQDLAIGGINNEQFF. The CDR3 bases are TGTGCCAGCAGCCAAGATTTGGCCATCGGGGGGATTAACAATGAGCAGTTCTTC.

The chain is built from TRBV27 and TRBJ2-7, with 12 bases aligning to TRBD2. Germline V gene lookup returns CDR1 MNHEY and CDR2 SMNVEV (reference sequence). V lost 7 bases to trimming and J lost 3 bases; unmatched junction nucleotides: 7. The CDR3 sequence is 15 residues long. CDR3 in amino acids: CASTILAGGNYEQYF. Here the CDR3 DNA reads TGTGCCAGCACTATTCTAGCGGGAGGGAACTACGAGCAGTACTTC.

The rearrangement joins TRBV20-1 to TRBJ1-1; TRBD1 agrees at 12 bases. Germline V CDR1 and CDR2: DFQATT, SNEGSKA (reference sequence). The trim removed 5 bases at V and 2 bases at J, leaving 3 bases unmatched. The CDR3 spans 14 residues. The CDR3 region has the DNA TGCAGTGCTGAGGGACAGGGGGCTAACACTGAAGCTTTCTTT. Protein sequence: CSAEGQGANTEAFF.

The chain links TRBV15 to TRBJ2-7; 8 positions agree with TRBD1. From germline, CDR1 is LNHNV and CDR2 YYDKDF (reference sequence). The CDR3 contains 15 residues. V lost 1 base, J lost 3 bases, and 5 bases stayed unmatched. The CDR3 loop reads CATSRGTGYGYEQYF. The CDR3 DNA is TGTGCCACCAGCAGAGGGACAGGGTACGGCTACGAGCAGTACTTC.

The chain links TRBV9 to TRBJ2-1; D call uncertain. The CDR3 extends over 17 amino acids. Germline-derived CDR1 and CDR2 are SGDLS and YYNGEE. V was trimmed by 4 bases and J by 1 base, leaving 18 bases between them. CDR3 sequence: CASSSGLGSFSYNEQFF. The CDR3 DNA reads TGTGCCAGCAGCTCTGGGTTGGGATCCTTTTCCTACAATGAGCAGTTCTTC. The full variable domain, in which reference TRBV9 and TRBJ2-1 provide the parts outside the CDR3, is DSGVTQTPKHLITATGQRVTLRCSPRSGDLSVYWYQQSLDQGLQFLIQYYNGEERAKGNILERFSAQQFPDLHSELNLSSLELGDSALYFCASSSGLGSFSYNEQFFGPGTRLTVL.

The sample holds a few counts of this clonotype. This chain joins TRBV6-4 and TRBJ2-1, with D tentatively TRBD2 (6 bases). This CDR3 spans 16 amino acids. Trimming removed 8 bases at V and 3 bases at J, with 20 bases between. Germline assignment: CDR1 MRHNA and CDR2 SNTAGT. CDR3 DNA: TGTGCCAGCTCCCTTTCGGGAGCGGCCGACTACAATGAGCAGTTCTTC. It is translated as CASSLSGAADYNEQFF.

CDR3 bases: TGTGCCAGCAGCTCCGACGGGTTTATTCAAGAGACCCAGTACTTC. Amino acid sequence: CASSSDGFIQETQYF. J is TRBJ2-5 and V is TRBV7-9; D ambiguous. Germline V gene data show CDR1 as SEHNR and CDR2 as FQNEAQ (reference sequence). The CDR3 runs 15 residues. V gave up 4 bases and J gave up 2 bases, with 14 bases separating them.

In its sample, this clonotype was seen a few times. This chain links TRBV7-8 with TRBJ1-1; D not certain. The CDR3 extends over 12 amino acids. V was pared by 3 bases and J by 4 bases, with 6 bases between. Germline V lookup: CDR1 SGHVS, CDR2 FQNEAQ. CDR3 in amino acids: CASSFTITEAFF. CDR3 nucleotide sequence: TGTGCCAGCAGCTTTACAATCACTGAAGCTTTCTTT.

The chain employs TRBV3-1 and TRBJ1-1; tentative D call: TRBD1 (6 bases). This CDR3 contains 13 residues. Trimming shortened V by 7 bases and J by 4 bases, and 13 bases separated the two germline ends. The germline V gene has CDR1 LGHDT and CDR2 YNNKEL (reference sequence). The CDR3 coding sequence is TGTGCCAGCACCTCCAGGGGTTTCACTGAAGCTTTCTTT. Translated: CASTSRGFTEAFF.